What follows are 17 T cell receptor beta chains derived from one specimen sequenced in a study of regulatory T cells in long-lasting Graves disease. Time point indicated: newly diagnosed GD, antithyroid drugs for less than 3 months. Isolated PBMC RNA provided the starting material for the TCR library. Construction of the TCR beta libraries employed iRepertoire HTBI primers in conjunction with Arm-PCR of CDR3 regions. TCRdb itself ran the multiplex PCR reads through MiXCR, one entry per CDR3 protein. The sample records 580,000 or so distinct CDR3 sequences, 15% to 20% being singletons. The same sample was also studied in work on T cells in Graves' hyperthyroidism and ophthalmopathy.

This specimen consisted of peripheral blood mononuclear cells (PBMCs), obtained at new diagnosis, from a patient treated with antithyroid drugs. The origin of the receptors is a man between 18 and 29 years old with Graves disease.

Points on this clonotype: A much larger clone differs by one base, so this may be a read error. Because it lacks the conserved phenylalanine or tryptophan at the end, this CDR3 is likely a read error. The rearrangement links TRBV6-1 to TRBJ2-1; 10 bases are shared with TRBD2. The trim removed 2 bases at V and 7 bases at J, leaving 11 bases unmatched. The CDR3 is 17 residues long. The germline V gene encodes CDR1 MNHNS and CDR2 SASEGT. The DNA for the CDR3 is TGTGCCAGCAGTGAACTGACTAGCGGGCGTTGGGGGAATGAGCAGTTCCTC. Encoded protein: CASSELTSGRWGNEQFL.

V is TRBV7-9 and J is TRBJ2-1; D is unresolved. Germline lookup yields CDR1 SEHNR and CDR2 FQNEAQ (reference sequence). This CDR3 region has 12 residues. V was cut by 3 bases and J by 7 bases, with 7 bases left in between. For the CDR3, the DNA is TGTGCCAGCAGCTTCACGAAGAATGAGCAGTTCTTC. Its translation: CASSFTKNEQFF. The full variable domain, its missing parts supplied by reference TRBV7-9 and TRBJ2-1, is DTGVSQNPRHKITKRGQNVTFRCDPISEHNRLYWYRQTLGQGPEFLTYFQNEAQLEKSRLLSDRFSAERPKGSFSTLEIQRTEQGDSAMYLCASSFTKNEQFFGPGTRLTVL.

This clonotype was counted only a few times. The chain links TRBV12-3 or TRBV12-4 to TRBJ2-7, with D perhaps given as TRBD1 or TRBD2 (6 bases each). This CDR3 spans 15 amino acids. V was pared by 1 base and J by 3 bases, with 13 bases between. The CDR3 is CASSLGGGPFYEQYF. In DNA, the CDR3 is TGTGCCAGCAGTTTAGGAGGGGGGCCTTTCTACGAGCAGTACTTC.

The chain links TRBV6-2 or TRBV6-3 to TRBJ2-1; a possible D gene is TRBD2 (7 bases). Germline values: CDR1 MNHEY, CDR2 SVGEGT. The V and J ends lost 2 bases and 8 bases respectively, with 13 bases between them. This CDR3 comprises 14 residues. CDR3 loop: CASSYGGASYEQFF. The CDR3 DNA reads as TGTGCCAGCAGTTACGGGGGGGCGTCGTATGAGCAGTTCTTC.

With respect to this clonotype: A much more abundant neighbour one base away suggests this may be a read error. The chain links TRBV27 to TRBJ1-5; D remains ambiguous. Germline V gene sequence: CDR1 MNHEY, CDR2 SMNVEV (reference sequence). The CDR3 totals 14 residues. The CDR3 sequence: CAGSLFGSNQPQHF. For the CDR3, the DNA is TGTGCCGGCAGTTTATTTGGCAGCAATCAGCCCCAGCATTTT.

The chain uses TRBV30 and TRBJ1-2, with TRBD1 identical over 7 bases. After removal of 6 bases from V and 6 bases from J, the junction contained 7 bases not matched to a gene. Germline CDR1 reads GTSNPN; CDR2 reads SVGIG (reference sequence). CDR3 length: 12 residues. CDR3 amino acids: CACYRGRDGYTF. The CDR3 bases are TGTGCCTGTTACAGGGGTAGGGATGGCTACACCTTC.

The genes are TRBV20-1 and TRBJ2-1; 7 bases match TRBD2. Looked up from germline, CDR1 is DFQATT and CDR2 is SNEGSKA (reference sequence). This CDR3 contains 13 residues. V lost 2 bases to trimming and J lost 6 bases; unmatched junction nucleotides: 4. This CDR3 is CSARLAVTNEQFF. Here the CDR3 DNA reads TGCAGTGCTAGACTAGCGGTAACCAATGAGCAGTTCTTC.

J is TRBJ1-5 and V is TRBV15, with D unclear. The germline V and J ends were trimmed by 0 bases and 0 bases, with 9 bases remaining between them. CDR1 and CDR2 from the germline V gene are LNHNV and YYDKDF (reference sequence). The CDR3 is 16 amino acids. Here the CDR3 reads CATSREFQDSNQPQHF. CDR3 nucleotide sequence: TGTGCCACCAGCAGAGAATTCCAGGATAGCAATCAGCCCCAGCATTTT.

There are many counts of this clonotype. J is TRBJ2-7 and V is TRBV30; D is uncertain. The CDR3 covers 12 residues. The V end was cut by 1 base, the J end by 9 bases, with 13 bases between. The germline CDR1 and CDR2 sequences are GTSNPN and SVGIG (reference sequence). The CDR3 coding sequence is TGTGCCTGGAGTGCCGCCGTCGTAGCGCAGTACTTC. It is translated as CAWSAAVVAQYF.

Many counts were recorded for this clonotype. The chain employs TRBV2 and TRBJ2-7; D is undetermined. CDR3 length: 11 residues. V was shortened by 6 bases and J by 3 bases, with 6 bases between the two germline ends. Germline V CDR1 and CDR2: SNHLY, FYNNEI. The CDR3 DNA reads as TGTGCCAGCAGCACTTTCTACGAGCAGTACTTC. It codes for CASSTFYEQYF.

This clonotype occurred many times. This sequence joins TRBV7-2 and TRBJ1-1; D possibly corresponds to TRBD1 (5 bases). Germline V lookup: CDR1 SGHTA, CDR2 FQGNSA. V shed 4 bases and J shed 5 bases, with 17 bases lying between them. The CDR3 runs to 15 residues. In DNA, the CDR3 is TGTGCCAGCAGCTCTTCCGGGACTCGGAAGACTGAAGCTTTCTTT. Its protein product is CASSSSGTRKTEAFF.

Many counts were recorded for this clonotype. The chain's CDR3 is CASSKSGGGGETQYF. Here the CDR3 DNA reads TGTGCCAGCAGTAAAAGTGGGGGCGGAGGAGAGACCCAGTACTTC. The rearrangement uses TRBV7-3 and TRBJ2-5; the D gene is possibly TRBD1 (6 bases). This CDR3 is built from 15 residues. Trimming left V 6 bases short and J 4 bases short, with 18 bases between. From germline, CDR1 is SGHTA and CDR2 FQGTGA. Based on the CDR3 plus reference TRBV7-3 and TRBJ2-5, the full variable domain is GAGVSQTPSNKVTEKGKYVELRCDPISGHTALYWYRQSLGQGPEFLIYFQGTGAADDSGLPNDRFFAVRPEGSVSTLKIQRTERGDSAVYLCASSKSGGGGETQYFGPGTRLLVL.

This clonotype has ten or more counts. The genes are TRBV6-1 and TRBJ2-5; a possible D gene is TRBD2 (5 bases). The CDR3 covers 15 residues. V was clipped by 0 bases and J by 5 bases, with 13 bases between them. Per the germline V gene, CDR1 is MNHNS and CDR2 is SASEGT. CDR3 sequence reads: CASSEALVSGETQYF. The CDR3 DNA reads TGTGCCAGCAGTGAAGCACTAGTTAGTGGCGAGACCCAGTACTTC.

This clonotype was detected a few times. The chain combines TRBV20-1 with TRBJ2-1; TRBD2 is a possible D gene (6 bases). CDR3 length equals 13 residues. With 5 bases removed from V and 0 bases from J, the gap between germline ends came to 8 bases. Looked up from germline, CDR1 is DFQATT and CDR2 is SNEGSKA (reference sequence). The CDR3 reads CSAGGNSYNEQFF. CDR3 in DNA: TGCAGTGCTGGGGGGAACTCCTACAATGAGCAGTTCTTC.

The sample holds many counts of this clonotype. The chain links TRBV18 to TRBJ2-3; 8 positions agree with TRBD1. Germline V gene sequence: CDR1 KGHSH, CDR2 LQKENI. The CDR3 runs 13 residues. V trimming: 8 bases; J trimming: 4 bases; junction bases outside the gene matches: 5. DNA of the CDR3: TGTGCCAGCAGCTCACAGGGGGCAGATACGCAGTATTTT. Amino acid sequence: CASSSQGADTQYF.

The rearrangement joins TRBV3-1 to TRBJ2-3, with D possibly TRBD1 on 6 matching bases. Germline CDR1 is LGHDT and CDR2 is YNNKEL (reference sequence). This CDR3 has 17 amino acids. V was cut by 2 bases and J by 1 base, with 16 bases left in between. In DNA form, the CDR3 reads TGTGCCAGCAGCCAATTCATCAGGGGCAGTGGCACAGATACGCAGTATTTT. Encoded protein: CASSQFIRGSGTDTQYF.

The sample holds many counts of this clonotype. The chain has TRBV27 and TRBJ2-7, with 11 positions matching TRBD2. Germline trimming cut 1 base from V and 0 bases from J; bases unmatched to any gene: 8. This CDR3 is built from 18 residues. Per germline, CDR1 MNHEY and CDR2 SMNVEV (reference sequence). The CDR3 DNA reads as TGTGCCAGCAGTTTATATAGCGGGAGGGGAAGAAGCTCCTACGAGCAGTACTTC. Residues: CASSLYSGRGRSSYEQYF.